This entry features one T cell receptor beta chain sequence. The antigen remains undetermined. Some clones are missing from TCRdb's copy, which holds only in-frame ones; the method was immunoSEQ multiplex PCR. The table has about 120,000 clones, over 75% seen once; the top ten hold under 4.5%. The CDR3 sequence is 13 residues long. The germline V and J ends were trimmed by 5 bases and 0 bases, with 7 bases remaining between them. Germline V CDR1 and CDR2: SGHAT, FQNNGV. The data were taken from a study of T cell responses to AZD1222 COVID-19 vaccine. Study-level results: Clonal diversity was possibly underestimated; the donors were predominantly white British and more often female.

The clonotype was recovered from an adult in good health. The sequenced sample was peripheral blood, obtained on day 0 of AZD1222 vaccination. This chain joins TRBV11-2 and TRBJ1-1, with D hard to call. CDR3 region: CASSLQLNTEAFF. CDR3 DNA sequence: TGTGCCAGCAGCCTTCAGTTGAACACTGAAGCTTTCTTT. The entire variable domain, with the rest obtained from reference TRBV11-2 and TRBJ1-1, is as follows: EAGVAQSPRYKIIEKRQSVAFWCNPISGHATLYWYQQILGQGPKLLIQFQNNGVVDDSQLPKDRFSAERLKGVDSTLKIQPAKLEDSAVYLCASSLQLNTEAFFGQGTRLTVV.